The 28 T cell receptor beta chains below all came from one sample that was sequenced in a study of identifying expanded T cells in peripheral blood (dated 2019 in TCRdb). The library came from the immunoSEQ multiplex PCR assay. In TCRdb, the immuneACCESS table is reduced to in-frame sequences with V and J assigned. These tables do not hold every clone; where another copy was compared, an unresolved V gene accounts for under half, and the others remain unexplained. For this sample there are 70,000 to 100,000 clones; about nine tenths appear just once. The ten largest clones take up roughly 3.8% of the sample. Sample: blood. The receptors derive from a person between 18 and 69 years old in good health.

The chain is built from TRBV7-9 and TRBJ2-7; TRBD1 matches at 7 bases. CDR1 and CDR2 from the germline V gene are SEHNR and FQNEAQ (reference sequence). J gave up 5 bases and V 5 bases, and 12 bases lay outside the gene matches. The CDR3 is 15 amino acids. CDR3 coding DNA: TGTGCCAGCAGCCCGCTATCCGGACAGGCCCACGAGCAGTACTTC. Residues: CASSPLSGQAHEQYF.

The chain couples TRBV25-1 to TRBJ2-1; D remains ambiguous. The CDR3 covers 14 residues. The germline V and J ends were trimmed by 3 bases and 7 bases, with 13 bases remaining between them. The germline gives CDR1 MGHDK, CDR2 SYGVNS. CDR3 amino acids: CASSDLRHLNEQFF. The CDR3 region has the DNA TGTGCCAGCAGTGATCTGAGACACTTGAATGAGCAGTTCTTC.

The count of this clone is one. The CDR3 loop reads CASSVGGGARDTQYF. The DNA of the CDR3 is TGTGCCAGCAGCGTAGGCGGGGGGGCCCGGGATACGCAGTATTTT. The rearrangement links TRBV9 to TRBJ2-3; 9 nucleotides align to TRBD2. J gave up 6 bases and V 0 bases, and 5 bases lay outside the gene matches. The CDR3 is made up of 15 amino acids. Germline CDR1 reads SGDLS; CDR2 reads YYNGEE.

The V and J genes are TRBV19 and TRBJ1-1; D not certain. Trimming shortened V by 9 bases and J by 3 bases, and 17 bases separated the two germline ends. From germline, CDR1 is LNHDA and CDR2 SQIVND (reference sequence). The CDR3 runs 14 residues. The CDR3 DNA sequence: TGTGCCAGCCTCACATCGTCGCGGGACACTGAAGCTTTCTTT. It yields the protein CASLTSSRDTEAFF.

The chain's CDR3 is CASSLDRGEETQYF. The CDR3 DNA is TGTGCCAGCAGTCTGGACAGGGGGGAGGAGACCCAGTACTTC. The chain couples TRBV2 to TRBJ2-5; 10 bases agree with TRBD1. The V gene's germline CDR1 is SNHLY and CDR2 FYNNEI. V shed 5 bases and J 5 bases; nucleotides not matched to a gene: 5. The CDR3 covers 14 residues.

The chain carries TRBV7-9 and TRBJ1-2; D unclear. Germline V gene data show CDR1 as SEHNR and CDR2 as FQNEAQ (reference sequence). The CDR3 is made up of 13 amino acids. The V and J ends lost 1 base and 7 bases respectively, with 10 bases between them. CDR3 bases: TGTGCCAGCAGCTTAGGGAGGGAGAGTGGCTACACCTTC. Translation gives CASSLGRESGYTF.

The chain links TRBV5-4 to TRBJ2-2; either TRBD1 or TRBD2 may fit D (7 bases each). This CDR3 has 14 residues. Per the germline V gene, CDR1 is SGHNT and CDR2 is YYREEE (reference sequence). V gave up 2 bases and J gave up 5 bases, with 10 bases separating them. The CDR3 nucleotides read TGTGCCAGCAGCTTTCAGGGGGGGACCGGGGAGCTGTTTTTT. Translation: CASSFQGGTGELFF. The full variable domain, its missing parts supplied by reference TRBV5-4 and TRBJ2-2, is ETGVTQSPTHLIKTRGQQVTLRCSSQSGHNTVSWYQQALGQGPQFIFQYYREEENGRGNFPPRFSGLQFPNYSSELNVNALELDDSALYLCASSFQGGTGELFFGEGSRLTVL.

The chain joins TRBV7-3 to TRBJ2-3, with D perhaps matching TRBD1 (6 bases). The germline V and J ends were trimmed by 5 bases and 4 bases, with 19 bases remaining between them. Germline CDR1 reads SGHTA; CDR2 reads FQGTGA. The CDR3 is made up of 16 amino acids. CDR3 loop: CASSVQQGPVPDTQYF. Here the CDR3 DNA reads TGTGCCAGCAGCGTCCAACAGGGACCCGTTCCAGATACGCAGTATTTT.

V usage is TRBV29-1 and J usage is TRBJ2-3; D uncertain. CDR3 size: 13 residues. Germline V lookup: CDR1 SQVTM, CDR2 ANQGSEA. Trimming stripped 1 base from V and 0 bases from J, with 5 bases between. The CDR3 protein is CSVEGRSTDTQYF. CDR3 sequence (DNA): TGCAGCGTTGAAGGTAGGAGCACAGATACGCAGTATTTT.

V usage is TRBV11-2 and J usage is TRBJ1-4; D remains ambiguous. Germline loops: CDR1 SGHAT, CDR2 FQNNGV. V lost 4 bases and J lost 8, with 17 bases in between. CDR3 length equals 15 residues. The CDR3 sequence is CASSSYGRFGEKLFF. As DNA, the CDR3 is TGTGCCAGCAGCTCCTACGGGAGGTTTGGAGAAAAACTGTTTTTT. Drawing the rest from reference TRBV11-2 and TRBJ1-4, the complete variable domain is EAGVAQSPRYKIIEKRQSVAFWCNPISGHATLYWYQQILGQGPKLLIQFQNNGVVDDSQLPKDRFSAERLKGVDSTLKIQPAKLEDSAVYLCASSSYGRFGEKLFFGSGTQLSVL.

The chain carries TRBV4-1 and TRBJ1-5; 8 positions match TRBD1. Germline V gene data show CDR1 as MGHRA and CDR2 as YSYEKL. J was trimmed by 4 bases and V by 3 bases; bases with no gene match: 14. This CDR3 has 18 residues. DNA for the CDR3: TGCGCCAGCAGCCAGGCGGCCAGGGGGCGACGAGGAAATCAGCCCCAGCATTTT. This gives the protein CASSQAARGRRGNQPQHF.

The J gene is TRBJ2-2, the V gene TRBV10-3; D could derive from TRBD1 or TRBD2 (6 bases each). The CDR3 runs 12 residues. Trimming left V 9 bases short and J 5 bases short, with 10 bases between. Germline V CDR1 and CDR2: ENHRY, SYGVKD. Written as DNA, the CDR3 is TGTGCCATGGAGGGGGGTACCGGGGAGCTGTTTTTT. It yields the protein CAMEGGTGELFF.

The chain has TRBV7-8 and TRBJ2-7, with no clear D. This CDR3 comprises 14 residues. V was shortened by 5 bases and J by 4 bases, with 15 bases between the two germline ends. The germline gives CDR1 SGHVS, CDR2 FQNEAQ. The CDR3 sequence is CASSNSKDPYEQYF. The CDR3 region has the DNA TGTGCCAGCAGCAACTCGAAAGATCCTTACGAGCAGTACTTC.

The V call is TRBV5-1, the J call TRBJ1-4; 7 bases map to TRBD1. V was pared by 4 bases and J by 5 bases, with 8 bases of the junction left unmatched. Looked up from germline, CDR1 is SGHRS and CDR2 is YFSETQ. The CDR3 consists of 15 residues. The CDR3 reads CASSSTGALNEKLFF. The CDR3 DNA follows: TGCGCCAGCAGCAGTACAGGGGCGTTAAATGAAAAACTGTTTTTT.

The chain joins TRBV5-6 to TRBJ2-3; D unclear. Deletions cut 4 bases from V and 2 bases from J, with 11 bases between. Germline V gene data show CDR1 as SGHDT and CDR2 as YYEEEE. This CDR3 has 14 residues. The CDR3 DNA sequence: TGTGCCAGCAGCGCGGACGGATCCACAGATACGCAGTATTTT. Its translation: CASSADGSTDTQYF.

The V and J genes are TRBV11-2 and TRBJ2-2; no reliable D call. The germline V gene encodes CDR1 SGHAT and CDR2 FQNNGV. The CDR3 is 13 residues long. Deletions cut 2 bases from V and 7 bases from J, with 8 bases between. In nucleotides, the CDR3 is TGTGCCAGCAGCTTATTCTCGAGCGGGGAGCTGTTTTTT. Translated: CASSLFSSGELFF.

The gene calls are TRBV4-1 and TRBJ2-7; the D gene is possibly TRBD2 (5 bases). V was pared by 1 base and J by 3 bases, with 7 bases between. The CDR3 consists of 13 residues. The germline gives CDR1 MGHRA, CDR2 YSYEKL. The CDR3 DNA reads TGCGCCAGCAGCCAAGGAGGAGGCTACGAGCAGTACTTC. This gives the protein CASSQGGGYEQYF.

The chain is built from TRBV5-1 and TRBJ1-5; tentatively, D is TRBD1 (5 bases). This CDR3 is built from 14 residues. With 0 bases removed from V and 6 bases from J, the gap between germline ends came to 10 bases. Germline V gene lookup returns CDR1 SGHRS and CDR2 YFSETQ. The CDR3 DNA is TGCGCCAGCAGCTTGGAAGGGGTGGGTCAGCCCCAGCATTTT. Translated, it gives CASSLEGVGQPQHF.

V is TRBV5-1 and J is TRBJ1-1; D gene ambiguous. Germline values: CDR1 SGHRS, CDR2 YFSETQ. CDR3 length equals 13 residues. With 4 bases removed from V and 4 bases from J, the gap between germline ends came to 11 bases. The CDR3 region has the DNA TGCGCCAGCAGCAGTCCCCCTGGCACTGAAGCTTTCTTT. This encodes CASSSPPGTEAFF.

The chain links TRBV15 to TRBJ1-2, with a weak D call TRBD1 (5 bases). V was trimmed by 0 bases and J by 4 bases, leaving 12 bases between them. Germline loops: CDR1 LNHNV, CDR2 YYDKDF (reference sequence). This CDR3 is 15 amino acids long. The CDR3 nucleotides are TGTGCCACCAGCAGAGAACGGGGCAGCGTCTATGGCTACACCTTC. It is translated as CATSRERGSVYGYTF.

V is TRBV7-3 and J is TRBJ2-7, with D perhaps matching TRBD1 (6 bases). The V and J ends lost 5 bases and 2 bases respectively, with 19 bases between them. Germline lookup yields CDR1 SGHTA and CDR2 FQGTGA. The CDR3 is 16 residues long. CDR3 in amino acids: CASSPEGPPGAYEQYF. DNA for the CDR3: TGTGCCAGCAGCCCGGAAGGGCCTCCAGGGGCCTACGAGCAGTACTTC.

This sequence joins TRBV9 and TRBJ2-7; D tentatively reads TRBD1 or TRBD2 (5 bases each). This CDR3 is built from 14 residues. V was pared by 0 bases and J by 2 bases, with 9 bases between. Germline V lookup: CDR1 SGDLS, CDR2 YYNGEE. The CDR3 DNA reads as TGTGCCAGCAGCGTAGAAGGGGAGCCCTACGAGCAGTACTTC. This translates into CASSVEGEPYEQYF.

The rearrangement links TRBV4-2 to TRBJ1-6; TRBD1 matches 9 bases. Germline V lookup: CDR1 LGHNA, CDR2 YNFKEQ. V gave up 3 bases and J gave up 7 bases; unmatched junction bases: 7. The CDR3 sequence is 16 residues long. CDR3 DNA: TGTGCCAGCAGCCAGGTGTTGACAGGGGGAAATTCACCCCTCCACTTT. Its translation is CASSQVLTGGNSPLHF.

The table lists this clone with a count of one. This rearrangement joins TRBV6-5 to TRBJ2-6; D is ambiguous. CDR1 and CDR2 (germline): MNHEY, SVGAGI. V lost 5 bases, J lost 3 bases, and 5 bases lay in between. This CDR3 region has 13 residues. The CDR3 coding sequence is TGTGCCAGCAGTCTGAGTGGGGCCAACGTCCTGACTTTC. Protein sequence: CASSLSGANVLTF.

The CDR3 loop is CASSLDRASYEQYF. DNA for the CDR3: TGTGCCAGCAGCTTAGACAGGGCCTCCTACGAGCAGTACTTC. The chain recombines TRBV7-9 with TRBJ2-7; a possible D gene is TRBD1 (6 bases). This CDR3 contains 14 residues. Germline CDR1 is SEHNR and CDR2 is FQNEAQ (reference sequence). Trimming left V 1 base short and J 0 bases short, with 7 bases between.

In this sample, this clone turned up a few times. Here the CDR3 reads CASRWSSYNSPLHF. The CDR3 DNA is TGTGCCAGCAGGTGGAGCTCCTATAATTCACCCCTCCACTTT. The chain links TRBV27 to TRBJ1-6; D remains unclear. V lost 6 bases to trimming and J lost 0 bases, with 6 bases between them. The CDR3 is 14 residues long. Germline V gives CDR1 MNHEY, CDR2 SMNVEV (reference sequence).

This chain uses TRBV21-1 with TRBJ2-1; the D call in the table, TRBD2, was not verified against the DNA. TRBV21-1 is recorded as a pseudogene. CDR3 length: 18 residues. The CDR3 is CASSTITGGYGGRVLRFF. DNA for the CDR3: TGTGCCAGCAGCACCATAACCGGGGGATACGGCGGGAGGGTACTTCGGTTCTTC.

The chain employs TRBV27 and TRBJ2-7; TRBD1 is a possible D gene (5 bases). CDR1 MNHEY and CDR2 SMNVEV come from the germline V gene (reference sequence). The CDR3 totals 14 residues. V was clipped by 1 base and J by 5 bases, with 12 bases between them. In DNA, the CDR3 is TGTGCCAGCAGTTTATTGGGCCAGGGCAACGAGCAGTACTTC. Encoded protein: CASSLLGQGNEQYF.